The clone carrying this T cell receptor beta chain was counted many times. Its target is not known. The TCR beta library used iRepertoire HTBI primers with Arm-PCR amplification of CDR3. TCRdb reprocessed the multiplex PCR reads via MiXCR and lists one record per CDR3 protein. Here the sample spans 450,000 to 650,000 distinct CDR3 sequences, more than 15% being singletons. The CDR3 runs 13 residues. Germline V gene lookup returns CDR1 LGHDT and CDR2 YNNKEL (reference sequence). Unmatched junction bases numbered 3, after V lost 3 bases and J lost 5 bases. This sample was included in a study of regulatory T cells in long-lasting Graves disease. Time point specified: newly diagnosed GD, antithyroid drugs for less than 3 months. PBMC-derived RNA was used for the TCR library. The study's findings and limits: Patients with persistent disease showed a bias toward TRBV28, TRBJ1-2 and TRBJ2-5.

A further study also used this sample, focusing on T cells in Graves' hyperthyroidism and ophthalmopathy.

The source was peripheral blood mononuclear cells (PBMCs), collected at new diagnosis, from a patient treated with antithyroid drugs. The rearrangement joins TRBV3-1 to TRBJ1-1, with 7 nucleotides matching TRBD1. This clonotype originated in a woman aged 35-65 years with Graves disease. CDR3 coding DNA: TGTGCCAGCAGCCACAACAGGGGTACTGAAGCTTTCTTT. Its translation: CASSHNRGTEAFF.